This is a list of T cell receptor beta chains from one sample in a study of molecular identifiers for immune sequencing clone quantification. MiXCR was run by TCRdb on the PCR reads, yielding one entry per CDR3 protein. This table holds roughly 630,000 distinct CDR3 sequences, roughly 23% found once. Sequenced input: naive CD8+ T cells from blood, with Jurkat cell RNA spiked in. These receptors all stem from a human donor in good health. Some libraries in this study had Jurkat cell RNA spiked in. Both conserved end residues are part of each CDR3.

len: 14; v_gene: TRBV20-1; j_gene: TRBJ2-7; CDR3aa: CSARVRDRVLEQYF
len: 17; v_gene: TRBV7-2; j_gene: TRBJ2-3; CDR3aa: CASSLPPSVSSTDTQYF
len: 12; v_gene: TRBV29-1; j_gene: TRBJ1-2; CDR3aa: CSVGPLSRGYTF
len: 16; v_gene: TRBV3-1; j_gene: TRBJ2-7; CDR3aa: CASGQVTLAGAYEQYF
len: 15; v_gene: TRBV6-5; j_gene: TRBJ1-3; CDR3aa: CASSYSGQGADTIYF
len: 14; v_gene: TRBV27; j_gene: TRBJ2-7; CDR3aa: CASSTQGGYYEQYF
len: 12; v_gene: TRBV29-1; j_gene: TRBJ1-1; CDR3aa: CSVEPGDTEAFF
len: 17; v_gene: TRBV12-3/TRBV12-4; j_gene: TRBJ2-6; CDR3aa: CASSLEQGATGANVLTF
len: 12; v_gene: TRBV24-1; j_gene: TRBJ2-7; CDR3aa: CATSESGYEQYF
len: 14; v_gene: TRBV6-2/TRBV6-3; j_gene: TRBJ2-7; CDR3aa: CASTPLGVSYEQYF
len: 19; v_gene: TRBV14; j_gene: TRBJ2-7; CDR3aa: CASSQDHTPPSGVAYEQYF
len: 15; v_gene: TRBV19; j_gene: TRBJ2-7; CDR3aa: CASSAGTANYYEQYF
len: 15; v_gene: TRBV4-1; j_gene: TRBJ2-6; CDR3aa: CASSQQGRGANVLTF
len: 15; v_gene: TRBV9; j_gene: TRBJ2-2; CDR3aa: CASSVEGPYTGELLF
len: 15; v_gene: TRBV11-3; j_gene: TRBJ2-1; CDR3aa: CASSPAPVARNEQFF
len: 13; v_gene: TRBV20-1; j_gene: TRBJ2-7; CDR3aa: CSVSDRSGYEQYF
len: 13; v_gene: TRBV9; j_gene: TRBJ2-3; CDR3aa: CASNPGSTDTQYF
len: 18; v_gene: TRBV9; j_gene: TRBJ2-6; CDR3aa: CVSSVDSWDLSGANVLTF
len: 13; v_gene: TRBV27; j_gene: TRBJ2-2; CDR3aa: CASSFTGFRELFF
len: 13; v_gene: TRBV20-1; j_gene: TRBJ1-2; CDR3aa: CSSPAGGDYGYTF
len: 15; v_gene: TRBV10-1; j_gene: TRBJ2-3; CDR3aa: CASSESQLAADTQYF
len: 14; v_gene: TRBV7-9; j_gene: TRBJ1-2; CDR3aa: CASSLADTNYGYTF
len: 12; v_gene: TRBV27; j_gene: TRBJ2-1; CDR3aa: CAGSLGGVEQFF
len: 14; v_gene: TRBV19; j_gene: TRBJ2-1; CDR3aa: CATDSGTLFNEQFF
len: 14; v_gene: TRBV25-1; j_gene: TRBJ2-1; CDR3aa: CASSEYRPYNEQFF
len: 14; v_gene: TRBV30; j_gene: TRBJ2-3; CDR3aa: CAWSLGWATDTQYF
len: 15; v_gene: TRBV12-3/TRBV12-4; j_gene: TRBJ2-6; CDR3aa: CASSFEGWGANVLTF
len: 15; v_gene: TRBV13; j_gene: TRBJ2-3; CDR3aa: CASNRRGGSTDTQYF
len: 15; v_gene: TRBV18; j_gene: TRBJ1-3; CDR3aa: CASSPAALSGNTIYF
len: 14; v_gene: TRBV19; j_gene: TRBJ1-1; CDR3aa: CASSIGGGLTEAFF
len: 13; v_gene: TRBV4-1; j_gene: TRBJ1-3; CDR3aa: CASSQVSGNTIYF
len: 16; v_gene: TRBV7-9; j_gene: TRBJ2-3; CDR3aa: CASSLALRGSTDTQYF